The 9 T cell receptor beta chains below all came from one sample that was sequenced in a study of neurological immune-mediated disorders. MiXCR was run by TCRdb on the 5' RACE reads, yielding one entry per CDR3 protein. Of 45,000 to 60,000 distinct CDR3 sequences listed, 2.5% are singletons. The source material was PBMCs. The receptor set was obtained from a man aged 50 or older with multiple sclerosis.

This clonotype came up many times. The CDR3 loop is CSVEGGGNYEQYF. DNA for the CDR3: TGCAGCGTTGAGGGGGGGGGAAACTACGAGCAGTACTTC. The genes are TRBV29-1 and TRBJ2-7; the match to TRBD2 covers 7 bases. The CDR3 loop spans 13 amino acids. Germline-derived CDR1 and CDR2 are SQVTM and ANQGSEA. Losses at the gene ends were 3 bases for V and 3 bases for J; bases not matched to a gene: 5.

This clonotype came up many times. V gene TRBV20-1 combines with J gene TRBJ1-4; possible D gene TRBD1, 6 bases. The V end lost 6 bases, the J end lost 5 bases, and 16 bases lay between the germline ends. Germline CDR1 and CDR2: DFQATT and SNEGSKA (reference sequence). The CDR3 extends over 14 amino acids. CDR3 sequence: CSAVPFGTNEKLFF. CDR3 in DNA: TGCAGTGCAGTTCCGTTCGGGACAAATGAAAAACTGTTTTTT.

This clonotype was seen ten or more times. This chain connects TRBV6-4 to TRBJ2-2, with D possibly called TRBD1 or TRBD2 (6 bases each). Germline CDR1 and CDR2: MRHNA and SNTAGT. V lost 3 bases and J lost 3, with 11 bases in between. This CDR3 is built from 15 residues. For the CDR3, the DNA is TGTGCCAGCAGTGAGAGTCGGGGGCACACCGGGGAGCTGTTTTTT. It translates to CASSESRGHTGELFF.

This clonotype occurred many times. The chain employs TRBV6-2 or TRBV6-3 and TRBJ2-2, with D possibly called TRBD1 or TRBD2 (5 bases each). V was clipped by 0 bases and J by 7 bases, with 9 bases between them. Germline lookup yields CDR1 MNHEY and CDR2 SVGEGT. CDR3 length equals 14 residues. Here the CDR3 reads CASSYSVGGGELFF. The CDR3 nucleotides read TGTGCCAGCAGTTACTCGGTTGGGGGCGGGGAGCTGTTTTTT.

This clonotype has at least ten counts. The gene calls are TRBV20-1 and TRBJ2-3, with 10 bases that match TRBD1. J lost 3 bases, V lost 3 bases, and 6 bases had no gene match. In germline, CDR1 is DFQATT, CDR2 SNEGSKA (reference sequence). This CDR3 comprises 15 residues. In DNA form, the CDR3 reads TGCAGTGCTAGCGGGGGACAGGGGTTTACAGATACGCAGTATTTT. It is translated as CSASGGQGFTDTQYF.

This clonotype was recorded at least ten times. CDR3 amino acids: CASSPLNEQFF. The CDR3, as DNA: TGTGCCAGCAGCCCCCTCAATGAGCAGTTCTTC. V and J are TRBV12-3 or TRBV12-4 and TRBJ2-1; D is undetermined. The CDR3 consists of 11 residues. V dropped 6 bases and J dropped 6 bases, with 6 bases sitting between them.

This clonotype was seen at least ten times. This chain links TRBV6-5 with TRBJ2-7; D gene unclear. The germline CDR1 and CDR2 sequences are MNHEY and SVGAGI. The CDR3 extends over 11 amino acids. Trimming took off 3 bases at V and 6 bases at J, with 6 bases between the two ends. The CDR3 DNA reads TGTGCCAGCAGTTATGGGTCCGAGCAGTACTTC. This gives the protein CASSYGSEQYF.

This clonotype has ten or more counts. This chain joins TRBV5-1 and TRBJ2-7, with D uncertain. Per the germline V gene, CDR1 is SGHRS and CDR2 is YFSETQ. The CDR3 has 15 amino acids. Trimming shortened V by 4 bases and J by 4 bases, and 18 bases separated the two germline ends. The CDR3 loop is CASSQNPGKGYEQYF. In nucleotides, the CDR3 is TGCGCCAGCAGCCAGAACCCGGGTAAAGGGTACGAGCAGTACTTC.

This clonotype was counted between two and nine times. The rearrangement links TRBV27 to TRBJ1-5; D is undetermined. Germline V CDR1 and CDR2: MNHEY, SMNVEV (reference sequence). The CDR3 length is 15 residues. V was cut by 3 bases and J by 1 base, with 10 bases left in between. CDR3 DNA: TGTGCCAGCAGTTTGGGTCCTGGAAGCAATCAGCCCCAGCATTTT. Protein sequence: CASSLGPGSNQPQHF.